This T cell receptor (beta chain) comes out of a study of blood T cell repertoires in COVID-19. Study as a whole: COVID-19 samples from acute and convalescent phases originated in the United States, Italy and Spain.

The data were produced by immunoSEQ multiplex PCR, yet TCRdb's version contains in-frame clones alone and is incomplete. Altogether about 330,000 clones are present, 85% being singletons, with the ten largest covering approximately 7.5%. CDR3 length equals 15 residues. Between the trimmed V and J ends, which lost 2 bases and 0 bases, there was a span of 8 bases. Germline V gene sequence: CDR1 KGHSH, CDR2 LQKENI. The sequence derives from a human donor in a cohort sampled during active COVID-19. Sequenced input: peripheral blood. V gene TRBV18 combines with J gene TRBJ1-5; no firm D call. Here the CDR3 DNA reads TGTGCCAGCTCACCATCGGGATATAGCAATCAGCCCCAGCATTTT. It is translated as CASSPSGYSNQPQHF.